This T cell receptor beta chain was identified in a study of T cell responses to AZD1222 COVID-19 vaccine. Assay: immunoSEQ multiplex PCR; the TCRdb copy retains only in-frame clones and omits some. The sample comprises 120,000 to 150,000 clones, roughly 93% of which are singletons, and 0.85% to 0.95% rests with the top ten. On this clone itself: What it recognizes is unknown.

Germline trimming cut 3 bases from V and 5 bases from J; bases unmatched to any gene: 8. The germline V gene has CDR1 MGHDK and CDR2 SYGVNS. This CDR3 is built from 15 residues. Study results and caveats: Donors were mostly white British, more females; clonal diversity possibly underestimated. Distributed over spike, vaccine-associated CD4 TCRs predominated at 160-218 and 743-854.

The starting material was peripheral blood, obtained on day 0 of MenACWY control vaccination. This chain joins TRBV25-1 and TRBJ2-5, with 8 bases fitting TRBD2. The sequence was obtained from an adult in good health. CDR3 bases: TGTGCCAGCAGTGAGAATTTAGCGGGAATCGAGACCCAGTACTTC. Translation gives CASSENLAGIETQYF.